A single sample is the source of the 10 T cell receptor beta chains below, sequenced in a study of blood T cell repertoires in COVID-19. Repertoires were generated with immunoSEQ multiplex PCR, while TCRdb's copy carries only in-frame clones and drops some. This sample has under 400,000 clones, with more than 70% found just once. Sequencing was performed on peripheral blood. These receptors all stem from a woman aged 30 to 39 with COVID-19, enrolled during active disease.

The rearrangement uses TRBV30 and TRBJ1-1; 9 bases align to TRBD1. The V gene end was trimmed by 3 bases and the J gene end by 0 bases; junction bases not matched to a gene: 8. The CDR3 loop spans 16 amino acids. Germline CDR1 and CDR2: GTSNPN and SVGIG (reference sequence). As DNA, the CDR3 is TGTGCCTGGAGAACAGGGGGCACTGCGGTGAACACTGAAGCTTTCTTT. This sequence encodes CAWRTGGTAVNTEAFF.

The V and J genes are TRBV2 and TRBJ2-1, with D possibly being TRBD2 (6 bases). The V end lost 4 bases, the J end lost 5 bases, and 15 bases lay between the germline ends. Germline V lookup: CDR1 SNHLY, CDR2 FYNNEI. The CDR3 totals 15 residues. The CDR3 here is CASSGLGGADNEQFF. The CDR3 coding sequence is TGTGCCAGCAGTGGCCTGGGCGGGGCAGACAATGAGCAGTTCTTC.

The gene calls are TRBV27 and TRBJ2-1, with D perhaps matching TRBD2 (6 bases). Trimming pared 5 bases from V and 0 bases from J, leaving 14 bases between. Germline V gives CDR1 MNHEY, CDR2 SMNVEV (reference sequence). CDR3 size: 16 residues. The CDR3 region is CASSPFFGSSYNEQFF. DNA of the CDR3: TGTGCCAGCAGTCCATTCTTCGGGAGCTCCTACAATGAGCAGTTCTTC.

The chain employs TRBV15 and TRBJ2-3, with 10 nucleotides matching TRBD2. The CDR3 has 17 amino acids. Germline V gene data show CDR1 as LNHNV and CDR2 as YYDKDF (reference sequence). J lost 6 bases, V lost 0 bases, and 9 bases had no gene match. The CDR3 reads CATSRDEAGGVLDTQYF. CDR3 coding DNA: TGTGCCACCAGCAGAGACGAAGCGGGAGGGGTTTTGGATACGCAGTATTTT.

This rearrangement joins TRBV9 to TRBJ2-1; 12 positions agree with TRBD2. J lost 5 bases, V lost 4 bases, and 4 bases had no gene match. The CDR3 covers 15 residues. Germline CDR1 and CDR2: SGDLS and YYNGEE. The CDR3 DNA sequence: TGTGCCAGCAGCCCGAGACTAGCGGGAGACAATGAGCAGTTCTTC. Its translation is CASSPRLAGDNEQFF.

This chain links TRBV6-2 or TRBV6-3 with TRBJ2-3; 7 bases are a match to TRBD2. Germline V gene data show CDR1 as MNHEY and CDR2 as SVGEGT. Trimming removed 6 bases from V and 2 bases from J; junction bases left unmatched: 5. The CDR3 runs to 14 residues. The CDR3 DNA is TGTGCCAGCAGCCGGGGAGGGGACACAGATACGCAGTATTTT. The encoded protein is CASSRGGDTDTQYF.

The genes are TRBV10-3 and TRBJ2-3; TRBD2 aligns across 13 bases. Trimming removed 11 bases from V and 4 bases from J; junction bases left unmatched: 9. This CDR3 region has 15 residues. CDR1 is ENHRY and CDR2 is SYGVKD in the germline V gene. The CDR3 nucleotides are TGTGCCGTAACCGGGACTAGCGGGATGGCAGATACGCAGTATTTT. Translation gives CAVTGTSGMADTQYF.

CDR3 bases: TGTGCCAGCTCCCGTCCCGGGACAGGGTATGCTGAAGCTTTCTTT. It codes for CASSRPGTGYAEAFF. The chain carries TRBV18 and TRBJ1-1, with 9 bases that match TRBD1. This CDR3 has 15 amino acids. Germline-derived CDR1 and CDR2 are KGHSH and LQKENI. After removal of 6 bases from V and 6 bases from J, the junction contained 11 bases not matched to a gene.

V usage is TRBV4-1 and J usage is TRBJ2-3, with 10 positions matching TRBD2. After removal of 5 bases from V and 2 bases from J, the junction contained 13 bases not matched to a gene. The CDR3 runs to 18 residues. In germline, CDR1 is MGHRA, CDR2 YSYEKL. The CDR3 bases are TGCGCCAGCAGCACCATAGCGGGAGGCTCGAGGTCCACAGATACGCAGTATTTT. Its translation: CASSTIAGGSRSTDTQYF.

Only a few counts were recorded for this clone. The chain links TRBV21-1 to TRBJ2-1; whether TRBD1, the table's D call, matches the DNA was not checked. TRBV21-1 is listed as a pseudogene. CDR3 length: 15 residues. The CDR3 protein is CASSKAAGGVNEQFF. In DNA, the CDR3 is TGTGCCAGCAGCAAAGCTGCAGGGGGCGTGAATGAGCAGTTCTTC.